This T cell receptor (beta chain) originates from a study of T cells in Graves' hyperthyroidism and ophthalmopathy. The length of the CDR3 is 15 residues. Trimming removed 1 base from V and 0 bases from J, with 7 bases in between. Germline V gives CDR1 LGHDT, CDR2 YNNKEL (reference sequence). Hyperthyroidism of Graves' type that showed no ophthalmopathy progression within 18 months was stable. This clonotype was picked up a small number of times. The investigators amplified TCR beta CDR3 regions from RNA transcripts. TCR CDR3 regions were first amplified by RT-PCR with HTBI primers. TCRdb redid the calling of the multiplex PCR reads with MiXCR, one entry per CDR3 protein. The data show about 340,000 distinct CDR3 sequences, 21% seen once.

The material sequenced was blood. This TCR came from a woman aged 50 to 60 with Graves' hyperthyroidism. The gene calls are TRBV3-1 and TRBJ1-3, with D perhaps TRBD1 (5 bases). CDR3 amino acids: CASSQVDSSGNTIYF. CDR3 nucleotides: TGTGCCAGCAGCCAAGTTGACAGCTCTGGAAACACCATATATTTT.